The 32 T cell receptor beta chains in this list originate from one sample, sequenced in a study of regulatory T cells in long-lasting Graves disease. CDR3 regions were amplified by Arm-PCR using iRepertoire HTBI primers to build TCR beta libraries. Via MiXCR, TCRdb re-called the multiplex PCR reads, giving one row per CDR3 protein. The sample carries approximately 470,000 distinct CDR3 sequences, 15% to 20% recorded once. Time point noted: newly diagnosed GD, antithyroid drugs for less than 3 months. Making the TCR library involved RNA that had been extracted from PBMCs. The data also belong to a second study, concerning T cells in Graves' hyperthyroidism and ophthalmopathy.

This sample comprised peripheral blood mononuclear cells (PBMCs), obtained at new diagnosis, from a patient treated with antithyroid drugs. Source of these receptors: a man aged 40-55 years with Graves disease.

This clonotype was seen repeatedly, ten times or more. J is TRBJ2-3 and V is TRBV3-1; D is undetermined. The CDR3 length is 14 residues. Trimming took off 3 bases at V and 3 bases at J, with 10 bases between the two ends. CDR1 and CDR2 (germline): LGHDT, YNNKEL (reference sequence). CDR3 amino acids: CASSHGQFTDTQYF. DNA for the CDR3: TGTGCCAGCAGCCACGGTCAGTTTACAGATACGCAGTATTTT.

This clonotype appeared many times. V is TRBV10-2 and J is TRBJ2-3; a possible D gene is TRBD2 (6 bases). Germline V gives CDR1 WSHSY, CDR2 SAAADI. There are 16 residues in the CDR3. Trimming removed 6 bases from V and 2 bases from J, with 18 bases in between. The CDR3 here is CASRADGGRYTDTQYF. CDR3 sequence (DNA): TGCGCCAGCAGAGCGGATGGGGGGAGGTACACAGATACGCAGTATTTT.

Notes on this clonotype: This may be a read error, as it is one base from a much larger clone. V and J are TRBV11-2 and TRBJ2-3, with 8 bases identical to TRBD2. The CDR3 totals 15 residues. Trimming removed 1 base from V and 2 bases from J; junction bases left unmatched: 2. Looked up from germline, CDR1 is SGHAT and CDR2 is FQNNGV. The CDR3 here is CASSLGTSPTDTQYF. The CDR3 nucleotides are TGTGCCAGCAGCTTAGGGACTAGCCCCACAGATACGCAGTATTTT. Looking up the rest from reference TRBV11-2 and TRBJ2-3 gives the full variable domain: EAGVAQSPRYKIIEKRQSVAFWCNPISGHATLYWYQQILGQGPKLLIQFQNNGVVDDSQLPKDRFSAERLKGVDSTLKIQPAKLEDSAVYLCASSLGTSPTDTQYFGPGTRLTVL.

In this sample, this clonotype turned up many times. The rearrangement joins TRBV5-1 to TRBJ2-4; D not resolved. The CDR3 runs 16 residues. Deletions cut 2 bases from V and 3 bases from J, with 15 bases between. Germline V CDR1 and CDR2: SGHRS, YFSETQ. CDR3 nucleotides: TGCGCCAGCAGCTTCTCAGGTGCGTCGGGCAAAAACATTCAGTACTTC. Amino acid sequence: CASSFSGASGKNIQYF.

Ten or more counts support this clonotype. Written as DNA, the CDR3 is TGCAGCGTACGCAGGGGTAGCGGGAGAGACGATGAGCAGTTCTTC. This gives the protein CSVRRGSGRDDEQFF. The V call is TRBV29-1, the J call TRBJ2-1, with TRBD2 matching over 9 bases. This CDR3 has 15 amino acids. The germline gives CDR1 SQVTM, CDR2 ANQGSEA. The V segment lost 6 bases and the J segment 8 bases; nucleotides outside the gene matches: 14.

The CDR3 sequence is CSAVSGATNEKLFF. CDR3 DNA: TGCAGTGCTGTATCGGGGGCAACTAATGAAAAACTGTTTTTT. The gene calls are TRBV20-1 and TRBJ1-4; possibly TRBD1 for D (5 bases). The CDR3 totals 14 residues. Germline V gene sequence: CDR1 DFQATT, CDR2 SNEGSKA (reference sequence). V gave up 5 bases and J gave up 0 bases, with 10 bases separating them.

The chain joins TRBV12-3 or TRBV12-4 to TRBJ2-5; 7 nucleotides line up with TRBD2. CDR3 size: 15 residues. Trimming took 3 bases from V and 5 from J; bases not matched to a gene: 9. In nucleotides, the CDR3 is TGTGCCAGCAGTTTGGGGGGAGGGCCCAGGGAGACCCAGTACTTC. It is translated as CASSLGGGPRETQYF.

The sample holds many counts of this clonotype. The V call is TRBV28, the J call TRBJ2-4, with D hard to call. This CDR3 spans 14 amino acids. The V and J ends lost 5 bases and 0 bases respectively, with 8 bases between them. Germline V gene lookup returns CDR1 MDHEN and CDR2 SYDVKM. The CDR3 region has the DNA TGTGCCAGCAGTCGGACGGTAGCCAAAAACATTCAGTACTTC. This codes for CASSRTVAKNIQYF. Combining the CDR3 with reference TRBV28 and TRBJ2-4 gives the whole variable domain DVKVTQSSRYLVKRTGEKVFLECVQDMDHENMFWYRQDPGLGLRLIYFSYDVKMKEKGDIPEGYSVSREKKERFSLILESASTNQTSMYLCASSRTVAKNIQYFGAGTRLSVL.

This clonotype was found a few times. A much larger clonotype is one base distant, so this may be a read error. The chain combines TRBV12-3 or TRBV12-4 with TRBJ2-1, with D tentatively TRBD2 (6 bases). CDR3 length equals 16 residues. The CDR3 coding sequence is TGTGCCAGCAGTTTCGGAGGGGTACTTCCCTACAATGAGCAGTCCTTC. This encodes CASSFGGVLPYNEQSF.

V usage is TRBV20-1 and J usage is TRBJ2-7; tentatively, D is TRBD2 (6 bases). CDR1 is DFQATT, CDR2 SNEGSKA, per germline (reference sequence). The CDR3 has 13 residues. Trimming took off 6 bases at V and 5 bases at J, with 17 bases between the two ends. In nucleotides, the CDR3 is TGCAGTGCCCGGAGGGCACGGCGGGACGAGCAGTACTTC. Protein: CSARRARRDEQYF.

The chain joins TRBV30 to TRBJ2-2; D is perhaps TRBD1 (5 bases). Germline V CDR1 and CDR2: GTSNPN, SVGIG (reference sequence). The ends were cut back, 1 base at V and 7 bases at J, with 10 bases in the middle. This CDR3 is 13 amino acids long. CDR3 coding DNA: TGTGCCTGGAGTGGTCAAGGGGACGGGGAGCTGTTTTTT. Its translation: CAWSGQGDGELFF.

This clonotype was observed at least ten times. The V call is TRBV27, the J call TRBJ2-3; TRBD2 might be the D (5 bases). Germline CDR1 MNHEY, CDR2 SMNVEV (reference sequence). V was trimmed by 5 bases and J by 2 bases, leaving 8 bases between them. This CDR3 region has 13 residues. The CDR3 DNA is TGTGCCAGCAGTACCGGGGACACAGATACGCAGTATTTT. Translation gives CASSTGDTDTQYF.

This clonotype was seen many times. The genes are TRBV20-1 and TRBJ2-5, with D perhaps matching TRBD1 (6 bases). With 7 bases removed from V and 2 bases from J, the gap between germline ends came to 14 bases. The CDR3 runs 13 residues. Germline-derived CDR1 and CDR2 are DFQATT and SNEGSKA (reference sequence). The CDR3 region is CSVPTGQQETQYF. CDR3 coding DNA: TGCAGTGTCCCAACGGGACAACAAGAGACCCAGTACTTC.

The V and J genes are TRBV6-1 and TRBJ2-7, with TRBD2 as a possible D gene (6 bases). The germline gives CDR1 MNHNS, CDR2 SASEGT. The CDR3 sequence is 15 residues long. V dropped 3 bases and J dropped 0 bases, with 12 bases sitting between them. This chain's CDR3 is CASSEWRATSYEQYF. The CDR3 bases are TGTGCCAGCAGTGAGTGGAGGGCCACCTCCTACGAGCAGTACTTC.

This clonotype was found many times. This chain links TRBV7-3 with TRBJ2-1, with D maybe TRBD2 (7 bases). The CDR3 totals 15 residues. V shed 5 bases and J shed 3 bases, with 14 bases lying between them. Germline V gene data show CDR1 as SGHTA and CDR2 as FQGTGA. CDR3 DNA sequence: TGTGCCAGCAGCCCTGGGGGGGCCAACTACAATGAGCAGTTCTTC. It yields the protein CASSPGGANYNEQFF.

Comments on this clonotype: One base away lies a much larger clone, so this may be a sequencing read error. The V gene is TRBV20-1, the J gene TRBJ2-1; 7 bases fit TRBD2. Germline CDR1 and CDR2: DFQATT and SNEGSKA (reference sequence). This CDR3 spans 13 amino acids. V was clipped by 6 bases and J by 10 bases; unmatched bases: 12. The CDR3 is CSARGTLFGEQFF. DNA of the CDR3: TGCAGTGCGCGGGGGACTCTTTTCGGCGAGCAGTTCTTC.

This clonotype was found many times. The chain couples TRBV20-1 to TRBJ1-5; 7 nucleotides agree with TRBD1. The CDR3 has 13 amino acids. Germline CDR1 and CDR2: DFQATT and SNEGSKA (reference sequence). V lost 6 bases, J lost 0 bases, and 2 bases stayed unmatched. The CDR3 spells CSARDSSNQPQHF. The CDR3 coding sequence is TGCAGTGCCCGGGACAGTAGCAATCAGCCCCAGCATTTT.

In this sample, this clonotype turned up many times. The chain recombines TRBV11-2 with TRBJ2-1; 9 bases are shared with TRBD1. J lost 8 bases, V lost 5 bases, and 10 bases had no gene match. CDR1 is SGHAT and CDR2 is FQNNGV in the germline V gene. This CDR3 is built from 15 residues. The CDR3 loop reads CASSLRDREGDEQFF. CDR3 DNA: TGTGCCAGCAGCCTCCGGGACAGGGAGGGTGATGAGCAGTTCTTC.

As regards this clonotype: A read error is the likely source, as a far larger clone sits one nucleotide away. V usage is TRBV5-1 and J usage is TRBJ2-3, with TRBD2 as a possible D gene (6 bases). The tail of the sequence fits TRBJ2-7 better, so the J call may be wrong. This CDR3 contains 13 residues. CDR1 and CDR2 from the germline V gene are SGHRS and YFSETQ. CDR3 in amino acids: CASSLNPRLVQYF. In DNA, the CDR3 is TGCGCCAGCAGCTTGAATCCGCGACTAGTGCAGTACTTC.

This clonotype was counted ten times or more. The gene calls are TRBV28 and TRBJ2-3, with 11 bases that match TRBD2. Germline values: CDR1 MDHEN, CDR2 SYDVKM. Trimming took 6 bases from V and 0 from J; bases not matched to a gene: 5. CDR3 length: 16 amino acids. Here the CDR3 DNA reads TGTGCCAGCAGCCTCGGGACTAGCGGTAGCACAGATACGCAGTATTTT. Translating gives CASSLGTSGSTDTQYF.

There are many counts of this clonotype. The chain has TRBV28 and TRBJ1-3; no firm D call. The CDR3 spans 16 residues. V was trimmed by 2 bases and J by 0 bases, leaving 11 bases between them. Germline lookup yields CDR1 MDHEN and CDR2 SYDVKM. CDR3 coding DNA: TGTGCCAGCAGTTTAATCTCAGGAACCTCTGGAAACACCATATATTTT. Its translation is CASSLISGTSGNTIYF.

This clonotype has more than one count but fewer than ten. The rearrangement joins TRBV20-1 to TRBJ1-5; tentative D call: TRBD1 (5 bases). Trimming took 2 bases from V and 3 from J, leaving 17 bases between them. The CDR3 totals 16 residues. The germline V gene encodes CDR1 DFQATT and CDR2 SNEGSKA (reference sequence). DNA for the CDR3: TGCAGTGCTAGAATTCCGGGGAGAGGGGTCAATCAGCCCCAGCATTTT. Translating it yields CSARIPGRGVNQPQHF.

The chain employs TRBV4-2 and TRBJ2-7, with D perhaps matching TRBD2 (6 bases). V gave up 1 base and J gave up 9 bases, with 13 bases separating them. Germline loops: CDR1 LGHNA, CDR2 YNFKEQ. The CDR3 sequence is 13 residues long. Here the CDR3 reads CASSQGRERGQYF. The CDR3 DNA reads TGTGCCAGCAGCCAAGGGAGGGAACGGGGGCAGTACTTC.

This clonotype occurred many times. The V gene is TRBV7-3, the J gene TRBJ1-1, with D perhaps TRBD1 (5 bases). Germline V CDR1 and CDR2: SGHTA, FQGTGA. The CDR3 has 13 amino acids. V shed 2 bases and J shed 6 bases, with 10 bases lying between them. CDR3: CASSLGQGAEAFF. The CDR3 DNA follows: TGTGCCAGCAGCTTAGGGCAGGGCGCTGAAGCTTTCTTT.

The genes are TRBV5-1 and TRBJ2-3, with 7 positions matching TRBD1. Germline V gives CDR1 SGHRS, CDR2 YFSETQ. J lost 4 bases, V lost 0 bases, and 5 bases had no gene match. This CDR3 has 15 residues. The CDR3 DNA follows: TGCGCCAGCAGCTTGGCCGACAGGGCGGCAGATACGCAGTATTTT. It yields the protein CASSLADRAADTQYF.

The V gene is TRBV7-9, the J gene TRBJ2-1, with TRBD2 matching over 7 bases. Trimming at V came to 5 bases and at J to 8 bases, leaving 12 bases not matched to a gene. The germline CDR1 and CDR2 sequences are SEHNR and FQNEAQ (reference sequence). The CDR3 is 15 residues long. The CDR3 DNA sequence: TGTGCCAGCAGCGGAGGGAGGGCCTTCAGGGATGAGCAGTTCTTC. It yields the protein CASSGGRAFRDEQFF.

The genes are TRBV7-2 and TRBJ1-1, with 12 bases aligning to TRBD1. The V gene end was trimmed by 4 bases and the J gene end by 3 bases; junction bases not matched to a gene: 9. Germline values: CDR1 SGHTA, CDR2 FQGNSA. The length of the CDR3 is 17 residues. CDR3 in amino acids: CASSSPGTGGGYTEAFF. The CDR3 DNA reads as TGTGCCAGCAGCTCACCCGGGACAGGGGGCGGGTACACTGAAGCTTTCTTT.

This clonotype was observed a few times. V is TRBV19 and J is TRBJ2-3; 14 bases align to TRBD2. V was clipped by 5 bases and J by 2 bases; unmatched bases: 6. Looked up from germline, CDR1 is LNHDA and CDR2 is SQIVND (reference sequence). This CDR3 contains 17 residues. In DNA, the CDR3 is TGTGCCAGTAGTGTAGGACTAGCGGGAGGAACCACAGATACGCAGTATTTT. Translation: CASSVGLAGGTTDTQYF.

The chain links TRBV19 to TRBJ2-7, with D uncertain. CDR1 and CDR2 from the germline V gene are LNHDA and SQIVND (reference sequence). The V end was cut by 6 bases, the J end by 3 bases, with 18 bases between. The CDR3 covers 15 residues. The CDR3 DNA reads TGTGCCAGTAGAAGGGCAGGATACGCTCGCTACGAGCAGTACTTC. The encoded protein is CASRRAGYARYEQYF.

The V and J genes are TRBV20-1 and TRBJ1-2, with a tentative D call TRBD1 (5 bases). V was cut by 0 bases and J by 4 bases, with 12 bases left in between. The CDR3 covers 14 residues. Germline CDR1 DFQATT, CDR2 SNEGSKA (reference sequence). The CDR3 region is CSARDRDLSYGYTF. CDR3 sequence (DNA): TGCAGTGCTAGAGACAGGGATCTGAGCTATGGCTACACCTTC.

This clonotype was detected many times. This chain links TRBV20-1 with TRBJ2-1, with 11 positions matching TRBD2. V was clipped by 3 bases and J by 7 bases; unmatched bases: 5. The CDR3 runs to 14 residues. Per germline, CDR1 DFQATT and CDR2 SNEGSKA (reference sequence). This CDR3 reads CSASSGRALNEQFF. CDR3 nucleotides: TGCAGTGCTAGTAGCGGGAGGGCCTTGAATGAGCAGTTCTTC.

This clonotype was recorded a few times. The genes are TRBV5-1 and TRBJ2-5; TRBD2 matches 9 bases. V lost 4 bases, J lost 5 bases, and 12 bases stayed unmatched. This CDR3 comprises 16 residues. In germline, CDR1 is SGHRS, CDR2 YFSETQ. The CDR3 DNA sequence: TGCGCCAGCAGCCAAGGATTAGCGGGGGACCCGGAGACCCAGTACTTC. Its protein product is CASSQGLAGDPETQYF.